Described below is a single T cell receptor beta chain sequence and its context. The record originates from a study of blood T cell repertoires in COVID-19. Libraries were prepared by immunoSEQ multiplex PCR; TCRdb keeps only in-frame clonotypes and omits some of them. Of around 300,000 clones listed, around 91% are singletons. The CDR3 loop spans 17 amino acids. V lost 3 bases to trimming and J lost 2 bases; unmatched junction nucleotides: 6. Germline CDR1 reads SGHVS; CDR2 reads FNYEAQ. The sample taken for sequencing was PBMCs or T cells enriched from blood (not recorded which). The chain joins TRBV7-6 to TRBJ2-7; 14 nucleotides match TRBD2. The clonotype was recovered from a woman between 18 and 29 years old with acute COVID-19. The DNA for the CDR3 is TGTGCCAGCAGCTTGGATGGACTAGCGGGAGGTCCCTACGAGCAGTACTTC. This sequence encodes CASSLDGLAGGPYEQYF.